Included here is one T cell receptor beta chain sequence, with context. Its antigen remains unidentified. Germline CDR1 and CDR2: GTSNPN and SVGIG (reference sequence). The CDR3 runs 13 residues. Between the trimmed V and J ends, which lost 1 base and 10 bases, there was a span of 16 bases. This sample was included in a study of OX40 agonist ivuxolimab in advanced cancers. Findings and caveats of the study: Clonal expansion was seen in CD4+ and CD8+ blood T cells by week 6 at 0.1 to 3.0 mg/kg.

Clones were read by immunoSEQ multiplex PCR, and TCRdb kept only the in-frame ones, dropping some. The table records over 55,000 clones, about 89% of them present only once. This material consisted of CD4+ or CD8+ T cells sorted from blood, taken in a trial of the OX40 agonist ivuxolimab. The chain combines TRBV30 with TRBJ1-1, with D maybe TRBD1 (5 bases). The receptor was isolated from an adult with an advanced solid tumor such as melanoma, head and neck, liver or kidney cancer. CDR3 nucleotide sequence: TGTGCCTGGAGTGAGCTTCGAAGGGGAACAGCTTTCTTT. It is translated as CAWSELRRGTAFF.